One and the same sample provided the 2 T cell receptor beta chains below, sequenced in a study of shared clonotypes between healthy human individuals (dated by TCRdb to the early 2020s). Libraries came from the immunoSEQ multiplex PCR assay. As stored in TCRdb, this immuneACCESS dataset retains in-frame rearrangements with V and J assigned. A fraction of the clones does not appear; measured against another copy, unresolved V genes explain less than half of the discrepancy, and the remainder lacks a known reason. The sample table lists almost 750,000 clones, roughly 72% of them with a count of one. The ten largest account for approximately 1.8% of the sample. Material for sequencing was memory CD4+ T cells sorted from blood. Per the publication, the cell subset or site label means: CD45RA-negative fraction. These receptors were taken from a woman aged 30 to 39 in good health.

The chain combines TRBV25-1 with TRBJ1-1, with D perhaps matching TRBD1 (6 bases). This CDR3 has 15 residues. Germline lookup yields CDR1 MGHDK and CDR2 SYGVNS. V lost 3 bases and J 3 bases, leaving 14 bases between the germline ends. The CDR3: CASSDRRGAYTEAFF. The CDR3 DNA follows: TGTGCCAGCAGTGACCGACGGGGGGCTTACACTGAAGCTTTCTTT.

The genes are TRBV5-1 and TRBJ2-2; D perhaps matches TRBD2 (5 bases). Deletions cut 0 bases from V and 7 bases from J, with 10 bases between. This CDR3 is 14 amino acids long. Germline V gene data show CDR1 as SGHRS and CDR2 as YFSETQ. The CDR3 DNA follows: TGCGCCAGCAGCTTGGCCGGGGAGATCGGGGAGCTGTTTTTT. As protein: CASSLAGEIGELFF.